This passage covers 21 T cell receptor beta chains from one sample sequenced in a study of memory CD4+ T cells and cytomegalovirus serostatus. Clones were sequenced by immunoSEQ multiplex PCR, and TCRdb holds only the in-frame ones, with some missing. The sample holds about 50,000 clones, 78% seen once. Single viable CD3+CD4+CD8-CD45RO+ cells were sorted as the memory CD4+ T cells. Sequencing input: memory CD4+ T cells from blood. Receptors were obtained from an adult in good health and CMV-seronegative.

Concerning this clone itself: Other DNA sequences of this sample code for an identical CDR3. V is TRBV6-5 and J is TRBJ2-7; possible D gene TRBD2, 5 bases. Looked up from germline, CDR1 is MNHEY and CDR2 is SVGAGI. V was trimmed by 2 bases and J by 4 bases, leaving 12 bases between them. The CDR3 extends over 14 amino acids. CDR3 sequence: CASSYRAGGYEQYF. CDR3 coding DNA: TGTGCCAGCAGTTACCGGGCCGGCGGGTACGAGCAGTACTTC.

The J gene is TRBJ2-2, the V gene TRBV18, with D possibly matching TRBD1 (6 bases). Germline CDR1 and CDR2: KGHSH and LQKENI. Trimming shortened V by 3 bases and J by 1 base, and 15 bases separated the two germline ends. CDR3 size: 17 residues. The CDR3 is CASSPSQQGWNTGELFF. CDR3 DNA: TGTGCCAGCTCACCCTCCCAACAGGGATGGAACACCGGGGAGCTGTTTTTT.

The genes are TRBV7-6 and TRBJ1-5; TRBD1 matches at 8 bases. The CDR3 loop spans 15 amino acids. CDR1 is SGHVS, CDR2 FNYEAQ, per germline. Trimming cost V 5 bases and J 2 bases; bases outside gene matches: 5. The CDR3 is CASSQGQGGNQPQHF. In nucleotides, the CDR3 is TGTGCCAGCAGCCAAGGACAGGGTGGCAATCAGCCCCAGCATTTT. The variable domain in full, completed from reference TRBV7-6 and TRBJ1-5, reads GAGVSQSPRYKVTKRGQDVALRCDPISGHVSLYWYRQALGQGPEFLTYFNYEAQQDKSGLPNDRFSAERPEGSISTLTIQRTEQRDSAMYRCASSQGQGGNQPQHFGDGTRLSIL.

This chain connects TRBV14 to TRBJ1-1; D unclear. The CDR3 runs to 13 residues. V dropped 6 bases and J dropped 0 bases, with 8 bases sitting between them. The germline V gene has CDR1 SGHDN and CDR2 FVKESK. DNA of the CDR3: TGTGCCAGCAGAAACTTCATGAACACTGAAGCTTTCTTT. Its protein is CASRNFMNTEAFF.

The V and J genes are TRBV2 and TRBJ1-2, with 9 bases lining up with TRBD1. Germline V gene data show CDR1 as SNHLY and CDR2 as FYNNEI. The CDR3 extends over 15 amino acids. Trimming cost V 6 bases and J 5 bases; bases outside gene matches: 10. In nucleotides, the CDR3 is TGTGCCAGCAGGACAGCGACAGGGGGGGGATATGGCTACACCTTC. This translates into CASRTATGGGYGYTF. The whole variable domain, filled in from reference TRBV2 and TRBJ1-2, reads EPEVTQTPSHQVTQMGQEVILRCVPISNHLYFYWYRQILGQKVEFLVSFYNNEISEKSEIFDDQFSVERPDGSNFTLKIRSTKLEDSAMYFCASRTATGGGYGYTFGSGTRLTVV.

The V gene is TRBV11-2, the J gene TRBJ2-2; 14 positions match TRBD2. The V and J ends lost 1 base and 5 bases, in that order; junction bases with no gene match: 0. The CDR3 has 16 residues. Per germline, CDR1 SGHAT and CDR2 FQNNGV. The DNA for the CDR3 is TGTGCCAGCAGCTTAGGACTAGCGGGGGGGACCGGGGAGCTGTTTTTT. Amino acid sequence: CASSLGLAGGTGELFF.

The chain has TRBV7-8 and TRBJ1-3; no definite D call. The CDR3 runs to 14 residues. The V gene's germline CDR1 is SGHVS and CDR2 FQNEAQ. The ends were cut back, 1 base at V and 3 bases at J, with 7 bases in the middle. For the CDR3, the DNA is TGTGCCAGCAGCTTAGTGGGCCTTGGAAACACCATATATTTT. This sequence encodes CASSLVGLGNTIYF.

The CDR3: CASSPRRGGGTDTQYF. In DNA, the CDR3 is TGTGCCAGCTCACCACGCAGGGGCGGGGGCACAGATACGCAGTATTTT. The chain links TRBV18 to TRBJ2-3; D possibly uses TRBD1 or TRBD2 (6 bases each). The CDR3 is 16 amino acids. Germline lookup yields CDR1 KGHSH and CDR2 LQKENI. V lost 1 base, J lost 1 base, and 12 bases lay in between.

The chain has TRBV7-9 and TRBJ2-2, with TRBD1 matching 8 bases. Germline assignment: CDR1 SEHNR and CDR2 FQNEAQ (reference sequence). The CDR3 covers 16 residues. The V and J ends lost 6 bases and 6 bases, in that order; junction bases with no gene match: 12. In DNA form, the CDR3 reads TGTGCCAGCAGTGTTACAGACCAGGGGGCCCCCGGGGAGCTGTTTTTT. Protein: CASSVTDQGAPGELFF.

In DNA form, the CDR3 reads TGCGCCAGCAGCCGCGGACGGGGTGACTATGGCTACACCTTC. It translates to CASSRGRGDYGYTF. The chain carries TRBV4-1 and TRBJ1-2; no clear D. CDR3 length: 14 amino acids. The V gene lost 4 bases and the J gene lost 3 bases, with 12 bases spanning the gap. Per germline, CDR1 MGHRA and CDR2 YSYEKL.

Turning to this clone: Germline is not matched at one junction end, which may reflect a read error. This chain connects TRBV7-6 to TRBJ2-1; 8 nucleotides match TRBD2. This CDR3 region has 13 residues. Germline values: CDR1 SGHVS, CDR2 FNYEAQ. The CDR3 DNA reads TGTGCCAGCAGCGTAGCGGGGCCCCATGGGCAGTTCTTC. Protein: CASSVAGPHGQFF.

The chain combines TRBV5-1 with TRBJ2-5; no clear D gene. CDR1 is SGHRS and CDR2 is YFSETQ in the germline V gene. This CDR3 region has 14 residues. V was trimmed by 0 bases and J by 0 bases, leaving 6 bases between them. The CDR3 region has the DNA TGCGCCAGCAGCTTGGACTCGTACCAAGAGACCCAGTACTTC. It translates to CASSLDSYQETQYF.

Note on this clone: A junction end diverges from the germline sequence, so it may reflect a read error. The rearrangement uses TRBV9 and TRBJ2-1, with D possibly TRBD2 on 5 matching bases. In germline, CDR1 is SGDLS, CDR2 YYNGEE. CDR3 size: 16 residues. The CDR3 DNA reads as TGTGCCAGTAGCGTCCTAGCCTCCCCTGAGTTAAATGAGCAGTTCTTC. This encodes CASSVLASPELNEQFF.

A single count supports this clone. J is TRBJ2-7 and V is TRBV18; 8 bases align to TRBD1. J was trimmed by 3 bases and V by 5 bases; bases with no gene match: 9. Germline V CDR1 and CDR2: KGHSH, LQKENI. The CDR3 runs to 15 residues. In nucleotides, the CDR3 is TGTGCCAGCTCAGGCGCCGTAGGACAGGGCTACGAGCAGTACTTC. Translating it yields CASSGAVGQGYEQYF.

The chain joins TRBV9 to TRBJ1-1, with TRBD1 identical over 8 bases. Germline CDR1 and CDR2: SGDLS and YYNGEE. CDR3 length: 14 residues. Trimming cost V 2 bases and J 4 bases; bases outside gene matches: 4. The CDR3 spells CASSVLTGGTEAFF. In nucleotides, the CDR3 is TGTGCCAGCAGCGTCCTAACAGGGGGCACTGAAGCTTTCTTT.

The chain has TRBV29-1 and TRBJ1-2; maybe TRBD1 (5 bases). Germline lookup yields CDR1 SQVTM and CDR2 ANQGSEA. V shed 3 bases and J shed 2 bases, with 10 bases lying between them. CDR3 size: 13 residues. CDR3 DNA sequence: TGCAGCGTTGAGGGGCAGGTGAACTATGGCTACACCTTC. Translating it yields CSVEGQVNYGYTF.

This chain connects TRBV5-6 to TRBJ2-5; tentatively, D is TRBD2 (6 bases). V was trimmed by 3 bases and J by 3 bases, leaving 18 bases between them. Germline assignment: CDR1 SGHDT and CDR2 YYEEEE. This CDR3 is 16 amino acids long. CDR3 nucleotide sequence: TGTGCCAGCAGCTCCACGCACTGGGGGGAGAAAGAGACCCAGTACTTC. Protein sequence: CASSSTHWGEKETQYF.

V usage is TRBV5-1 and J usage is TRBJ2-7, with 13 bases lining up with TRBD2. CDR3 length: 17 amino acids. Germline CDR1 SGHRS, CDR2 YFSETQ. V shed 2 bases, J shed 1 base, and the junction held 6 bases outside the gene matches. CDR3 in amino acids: CASSFGTSGILSYEQYF. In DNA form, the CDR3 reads TGCGCCAGCAGCTTTGGGACTAGCGGGATTCTATCCTACGAGCAGTACTTC.

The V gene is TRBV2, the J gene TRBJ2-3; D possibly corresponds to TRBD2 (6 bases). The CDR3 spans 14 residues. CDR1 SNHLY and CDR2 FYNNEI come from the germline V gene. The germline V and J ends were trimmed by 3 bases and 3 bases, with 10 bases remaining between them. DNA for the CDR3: TGTGCCAGCAGTGAGGGGAGGAAAACAGATACGCAGTATTTT. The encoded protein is CASSEGRKTDTQYF. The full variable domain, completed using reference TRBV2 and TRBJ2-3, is EPEVTQTPSHQVTQMGQEVILRCVPISNHLYFYWYRQILGQKVEFLVSFYNNEISEKSEIFDDQFSVERPDGSNFTLKIRSTKLEDSAMYFCASSEGRKTDTQYFGPGTRLTVL.

The chain's CDR3 is CASTRSGQDTDTQYF. The CDR3 region has the DNA TGTGCCAGCACAAGGTCGGGACAGGACACAGATACGCAGTATTTT. This rearrangement joins TRBV2 to TRBJ2-3, with 8 bases matching TRBD1. The CDR3 consists of 15 residues. Germline V gene lookup returns CDR1 SNHLY and CDR2 FYNNEI. With 7 bases clipped from V and 2 bases from J, the junction kept 8 bases outside the gene matches.

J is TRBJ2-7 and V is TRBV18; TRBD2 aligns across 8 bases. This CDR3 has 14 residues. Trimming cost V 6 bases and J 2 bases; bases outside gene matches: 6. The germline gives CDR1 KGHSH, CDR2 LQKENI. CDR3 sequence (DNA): TGTGCCAGCTCCCCGGGAGGGGTTCCCTACGAGCAGTACTTC. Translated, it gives CASSPGGVPYEQYF.